A few counts support the clone carrying this T cell receptor beta chain. Distinct nucleotide sequences in the sample also encode this CDR3. This sample stems from a study of blood T cell repertoires in COVID-19. In the study overall: Acute-phase and convalescent COVID-19 samples originated in the United States, Italy and Spain. T cells, B-cell-depleted T cells, or PBMCs supplied cDNA or gDNA.

The V end lost 5 bases, the J end lost 3 bases, and 8 bases lay between the germline ends. Germline V lookup: CDR1 MNHEY, CDR2 SVGAGI. This CDR3 region has 12 residues. Under the authors' procedure: Amplification of reference gene primers was used by the study to estimate nucleated cell counts. Assay used: immunoSEQ multiplex PCR; TCRdb lists only in-frame clones, some missing. V, J and clone size are taken as reported in that table, and D and trimming were inferred from the DNA itself. The sample lists hundreds of thousands of clones, roughly 85% occurring once. Sequencing was carried out using peripheral blood. The gene calls are TRBV6-5 and TRBJ2-7; a possible D gene is TRBD1 (6 bases). The TCR originated in a woman between 18 and 29 years old with acute or convalescent COVID-19. The CDR3 bases are TGTGCCAGCAGTCCACAGGGCTACGAGCAGTACTTC. It specifies CASSPQGYEQYF.